The rows below give T cell receptor beta chains drawn from one sample of a study of cytomegalovirus exposure and HLA in healthy donors. Profiled with immunoSEQ multiplex PCR; TCRdb holds only in-frame clones, not every one. The sample lists some 120,000 clones, 75% to 85% seen once, with roughly 9.3% in the top ten. Specimen: PBMCs. These TCRs come from a woman in her forties or fifties in good health and CMV-seropositive. Both conserved end residues are part of each CDR3. The size of a clone is reported for some rows only, either as once, few or many, or as a class for expanded clones.

abundance: NA; v_gene: TRBV7-2; j_gene: TRBJ2-7; len: 13; CDR3aa: CASSEGLGNEQYF
abundance: NA; v_gene: TRBV27; j_gene: TRBJ2-4; len: 14; CDR3aa: CASSLRARGHIQYF
abundance: NA; v_gene: TRBV18; j_gene: TRBJ2-1; len: 18; CDR3aa: CASSPSDRTGKGYNEQFF
abundance: NA; v_gene: TRBV5-1; j_gene: TRBJ2-5; len: 14; CDR3aa: CASSWPLKQETQYF
abundance: NA; v_gene: TRBV19; j_gene: TRBJ2-1; len: 14; CDR3aa: CASTGLGSLNEQFF
abundance: NA; v_gene: TRBV6-5; j_gene: TRBJ1-2; len: 15; CDR3aa: CASSYGGAADYGYTF
abundance: NA; v_gene: TRBV29-1; j_gene: TRBJ2-4; len: 13; CDR3aa: CSVVDVAKNIQYF
abundance: NA; v_gene: TRBV4-2; j_gene: TRBJ1-2; len: 14; CDR3aa: CASSQEGGNYGYTF
abundance: NA; v_gene: TRBV19; j_gene: TRBJ2-2; len: 16; CDR3aa: CASTSSLLARTGELFF
abundance: NA; v_gene: TRBV19; j_gene: TRBJ1-2; len: 12; CDR3aa: CASSRGNYGYTF
abundance: once; v_gene: TRBV14; j_gene: TRBJ2-1; len: 17; CDR3aa: CASSQVRADNSYNEQFF
abundance: NA; v_gene: TRBV5-1; j_gene: TRBJ2-1; len: 16; CDR3aa: CASSSEVDGGAEEQFF
abundance: NA; v_gene: TRBV19; j_gene: TRBJ2-3; len: 13; CDR3aa: CASSITDTDTQYF
abundance: few; v_gene: TRBV11-2; j_gene: TRBJ1-1; len: 15; CDR3aa: CASSLDPAVNTEAFF
abundance: NA; v_gene: TRBV5-4; j_gene: TRBJ1-2; len: 16; CDR3aa: CASSERTGGVLWGYTF
abundance: NA; v_gene: TRBV30; j_gene: TRBJ2-4; len: 18; CDR3aa: CAWRDQGGAGLAKNIQYF
abundance: few; v_gene: TRBV2; j_gene: TRBJ1-1; len: 15; CDR3aa: CASSERTGVVTEAFF
abundance: few; v_gene: TRBV5-1; j_gene: TRBJ2-5; len: 17; CDR3aa: CASSWSGTSGFQETQYF
abundance: NA; v_gene: TRBV5-8; j_gene: TRBJ1-2; len: 15; CDR3aa: CASSRVRQIIYGYTF
abundance: NA; v_gene: TRBV5-4; j_gene: TRBJ1-2; len: 14; CDR3aa: CASSPGTENYGYTF
abundance: NA; v_gene: TRBV29-1; j_gene: TRBJ2-7; len: 13; CDR3aa: CSVKDRESYEQYF
abundance: NA; v_gene: TRBV11-3; j_gene: TRBJ1-4; len: 14; CDR3aa: CASRQGTGGEKLFF
abundance: NA; v_gene: TRBV6-6; j_gene: TRBJ1-2; len: 13; CDR3aa: CASNPGQGSGYTF
abundance: NA; v_gene: TRBV5-5; j_gene: TRBJ2-7; len: 15; CDR3aa: CASSRAGLPIYEQYF
abundance: NA; v_gene: TRBV9; j_gene: TRBJ2-3; len: 15; CDR3aa: CASSVGLAGTDTQYF
abundance: few; v_gene: TRBV4-3; j_gene: TRBJ2-5; len: 15; CDR3aa: CASSPHWAQGETQYF
abundance: NA; v_gene: TRBV4-2; j_gene: TRBJ1-1; len: 16; CDR3aa: CASSRSTGRADTEAFF
abundance: once; v_gene: TRBV10-3; j_gene: TRBJ2-1; len: 13; CDR3aa: CAILAGDANEQFF
abundance: NA; v_gene: TRBV7-3; j_gene: TRBJ2-1; len: 14; CDR3aa: CASSLGQGSNEQFF
abundance: NA; v_gene: TRBV7-2; j_gene: TRBJ2-3; len: 13; CDR3aa: CASSLRNGDTQYF
abundance: NA; v_gene: TRBV6-4; j_gene: TRBJ2-1; len: 14; CDR3aa: CASTTSGNHNEQFF
abundance: NA; v_gene: TRBV11-2; j_gene: TRBJ2-3; len: 16; CDR3aa: CASSSGVEIRTDTQYF
abundance: NA; v_gene: TRBV28; j_gene: TRBJ1-5; len: 13; CDR3aa: CASSFRDNQPQHF
abundance: NA; v_gene: TRBV6-5; j_gene: TRBJ1-1; len: 13; CDR3aa: CASSPGRAVEAFF
abundance: NA; v_gene: TRBV6-5; j_gene: TRBJ1-1; len: 13; CDR3aa: CASSSLSQTEAFF
abundance: once; v_gene: TRBV19; j_gene: TRBJ1-2; len: 17; CDR3aa: CASSIYGTVSSNYGYTF
abundance: once; v_gene: TRBV7-6; j_gene: TRBJ2-1; len: 17; CDR3aa: CASSPGLATSSYNEQFF
abundance: few; v_gene: TRBV5-5; j_gene: TRBJ2-7; len: 13; CDR3aa: CASSLDRGSEQYF
abundance: NA; v_gene: TRBV6-9; j_gene: TRBJ2-7; len: 14; CDR3aa: CASSPSTGGYEQYF
abundance: once; v_gene: TRBV7-2; j_gene: TRBJ2-5; len: 10; CDR3aa: CASSQETQYF
abundance: NA; v_gene: TRBV18; j_gene: TRBJ2-7; len: 14; CDR3aa: CASSPGLAGGEQYF
abundance: NA; v_gene: TRBV5-6; j_gene: TRBJ1-3; len: 16; CDR3aa: CASSFRGLSSGNTIYF
abundance: NA; v_gene: TRBV4-3; j_gene: TRBJ2-3; len: 19; CDR3aa: CASSQDYTPGLAVTDTQYF
abundance: NA; v_gene: TRBV5-6; j_gene: TRBJ2-3; len: 13; CDR3aa: CASMWGGTDTQYF
abundance: NA; v_gene: TRBV30; j_gene: TRBJ1-6; len: 14; CDR3aa: CAWSVQQGNSPLHF
abundance: NA; v_gene: TRBV7-9; j_gene: TRBJ2-1; len: 15; CDR3aa: CASSTSGRIGNEQFF
abundance: few; v_gene: TRBV15; j_gene: TRBJ1-5; len: 15; CDR3aa: CATSRDRSDNQPQHF
abundance: NA; v_gene: TRBV5-8; j_gene: TRBJ2-3; len: 14; CDR3aa: CASLRGGNTDTQYF
abundance: NA; v_gene: TRBV5-1; j_gene: TRBJ1-2; len: 17; CDR3aa: CASSLYEGARNGYGYTF
abundance: NA; v_gene: TRBV18; j_gene: TRBJ2-1; len: 18; CDR3aa: CASSITSGRAGAYNEQFF
abundance: few; v_gene: TRBV6-1; j_gene: TRBJ1-2; len: 17; CDR3aa: CASSEGGGALGYYGYTF
abundance: NA; v_gene: TRBV30; j_gene: TRBJ2-5; len: 14; CDR3aa: CAWSVGGGGETQYF
abundance: NA; v_gene: TRBV6-1; j_gene: TRBJ2-7; len: 13; CDR3aa: CASRRDPTGEQYF